The 20 T cell receptor beta chains below all came from one sample that was sequenced in a study of shared clonotypes between healthy human individuals. The protocol was immunoSEQ multiplex PCR, while the TCRdb copy is restricted to in-frame clones and leaves out a portion. The table shows around 370,000 clones, with approximately 96% occurring only once. Sequencing was done on a sample of memory CD8+ T cells sorted from blood. Subset meaning: CD45RO+ cells pooled with CCR7-negative TemRA cells. These TCRs come from a man aged 25-45 years in good health.

J is TRBJ1-2 and V is TRBV29-1, with unresolved D. V was trimmed by 0 bases and J by 4 bases, leaving 12 bases between them. Germline CDR1 is SQVTM and CDR2 is ANQGSEA. The CDR3 consists of 14 residues. CDR3 amino acids: CSVEDTGPAYGYTF. CDR3 coding DNA: TGCAGCGTTGAAGACACCGGACCAGCCTATGGCTACACCTTC.

The V and J genes are TRBV4-1 and TRBJ2-5; the D gene is possibly TRBD2 (6 bases). Germline V CDR1 and CDR2: MGHRA, YSYEKL. The CDR3 has 16 amino acids. Deletions cut 6 bases from V and 2 bases from J, with 19 bases between. As DNA, the CDR3 is TGCGCCAGCAGTCCATCCTTTCTAGGGAGGCAAGAGACCCAGTACTTC. It is translated as CASSPSFLGRQETQYF.

The chain couples TRBV19 to TRBJ2-5; tentative D call: TRBD1 (5 bases). V was cut by 3 bases and J by 2 bases, with 10 bases left in between. This CDR3 contains 14 residues. Germline V gives CDR1 LNHDA, CDR2 SQIVND (reference sequence). CDR3 residues: CASSISRDQETQYF. DNA of the CDR3: TGTGCCAGTAGTATTTCCAGGGATCAAGAGACCCAGTACTTC.

The J gene is TRBJ2-2, the V gene TRBV15; D remains ambiguous. V was clipped by 0 bases and J by 2 bases, with 10 bases between them. Germline V gene lookup returns CDR1 LNHNV and CDR2 YYDKDF (reference sequence). The CDR3 is 16 residues long. The CDR3 DNA reads as TGTGCCACCAGCAGAGATTACGGGCCTAACACCGGGGAGCTGTTTTTT. Protein sequence: CATSRDYGPNTGELFF.

CDR3 coding DNA: TGTGCCAGCAGACCGCCGGACAGGGGTCCCGAGCAGTACTTC. It codes for CASRPPDRGPEQYF. The V call is TRBV28, the J call TRBJ2-7; 9 nucleotides agree with TRBD1. J lost 6 bases, V lost 6 bases, and 9 bases had no gene match. This CDR3 has 14 residues. CDR1 is MDHEN and CDR2 is SYDVKM in the germline V gene.

This clone was detected once. The rearrangement joins TRBV5-1 to TRBJ2-1; D is unresolved. V lost 3 bases to trimming and J lost 6 bases, with 4 bases between them. Germline loops: CDR1 SGHRS, CDR2 YFSETQ. This CDR3 is 11 amino acids long. In DNA, the CDR3 is TGCGCCAGCAGCTCCAGCAATGAGCAGTTCTTC. It yields the protein CASSSSNEQFF.

This chain links TRBV6-4 with TRBJ2-7; TRBD1 aligns across 11 bases. CDR1 and CDR2 from the germline V gene are MRHNA and SNTAGT. The CDR3 contains 13 residues. Trimming cost V 4 bases and J 4 bases; bases outside gene matches: 0. CDR3 DNA sequence: TGTGCCAGCAGTGGGGACAGGGGGTACGAGCAGTACTTC. Protein product: CASSGDRGYEQYF.

The V and J genes are TRBV10-3 and TRBJ2-2; 8 bases line up with TRBD2. V gave up 4 bases and J gave up 4 bases; unmatched junction bases: 5. The germline gives CDR1 ENHRY, CDR2 SYGVKD. This CDR3 comprises 15 residues. The CDR3 region has the DNA TGTGCCATCAGTGTTGTCGGGAGGGCCACCGGGGAGCTGTTTTTT. Amino acids: CAISVVGRATGELFF.

This clone was observed a single time. The sample contains more than one DNA sequence encoding this CDR3. V is TRBV4-1 and J is TRBJ2-1; 10 nucleotides agree with TRBD2. This CDR3 has 14 residues. CDR1 and CDR2 (germline): MGHRA, YSYEKL. V was clipped by 1 base and J by 6 bases; unmatched bases: 0. The CDR3 loop reads CASSQASGSNEQFF. The CDR3 coding sequence is TGCGCCAGCAGCCAAGCTAGCGGGAGCAATGAGCAGTTCTTC.

This clone was seen only a few times. V and J are TRBV19 and TRBJ1-1; possible D gene TRBD1, 5 bases. With 8 bases removed from V and 3 bases from J, the gap between germline ends came to 22 bases. CDR3 length: 16 amino acids. Germline V gene data show CDR1 as LNHDA and CDR2 as SQIVND (reference sequence). CDR3 nucleotides: TGTGCCAGTTCCCCGGAAGGGGCAACCCTTCACACTGAAGCTTTCTTT. Translated: CASSPEGATLHTEAFF.

The genes are TRBV7-3 and TRBJ2-3; TRBD2 matches at 10 bases. Germline CDR1 is SGHTA and CDR2 is FQGTGA. Unmatched junction bases numbered 0, after V lost 2 bases and J lost 1 base. The CDR3 has 15 residues. CDR3 bases: TGTGCCAGCAGCTTACTAGCGGGAGGCACAGATACGCAGTATTTT. It is translated as CASSLLAGGTDTQYF.

This chain joins TRBV29-1 and TRBJ2-1, with TRBD2 matching 8 bases. Germline V gene sequence: CDR1 SQVTM, CDR2 ANQGSEA. The length of the CDR3 is 15 residues. V dropped 1 base and J dropped 4; count of bases not matched to a gene: 6. The CDR3 DNA sequence: TGCAGCGTTGAAGGAGAAGCGGGAGCGTACAATGAGCAGTTCTTC. Translating gives CSVEGEAGAYNEQFF.

The chain links TRBV2 to TRBJ1-2; D is unresolved. The CDR3 is made up of 11 amino acids. Trimming pared 10 bases from V and 8 bases from J, leaving 14 bases between. Germline V gene sequence: CDR1 SNHLY, CDR2 FYNNEI. For the CDR3, the DNA is TGTGCCAAGGGATTAAGGGAAGGCTACACCTTC. This sequence encodes CAKGLREGYTF.

This rearrangement joins TRBV14 to TRBJ1-6; 8 bases agree with TRBD1. The germline gives CDR1 SGHDN, CDR2 FVKESK. The CDR3 extends over 17 amino acids. Unmatched junction bases numbered 10, after V lost 4 bases and J lost 5 bases. The CDR3 loop reads CASSLSRTGRNNSPLHF. The CDR3 DNA is TGTGCCAGCAGCCTGTCCCGGACAGGGAGAAATAATTCACCCCTCCACTTT.

The chain combines TRBV28 with TRBJ1-1; D possibly corresponds to TRBD1 (5 bases). Trimming shortened V by 6 bases and J by 3 bases, and 14 bases separated the two germline ends. The CDR3 is made up of 14 amino acids. From germline, CDR1 is MDHEN and CDR2 SYDVKM. The CDR3 here is CASRETRGDTEAFF. The CDR3 region has the DNA TGTGCCAGCAGGGAAACCCGAGGGGACACTGAAGCTTTCTTT. The full variable domain, completed using reference TRBV28 and TRBJ1-1, is DVKVTQSSRYLVKRTGEKVFLECVQDMDHENMFWYRQDPGLGLRLIYFSYDVKMKEKGDIPEGYSVSREKKERFSLILESASTNQTSMYLCASRETRGDTEAFFGQGTRLTVV.

This chain links TRBV30 with TRBJ2-2, with 9 bases lining up with TRBD2. The CDR3 totals 14 residues. After removal of 3 bases from V and 1 base from J, the junction contained 0 bases not matched to a gene. Germline assignment: CDR1 GTSNPN and CDR2 SVGIG (reference sequence). In nucleotides, the CDR3 is TGTGCCTGGAGGACTAGCGGGAACACCGGGGAGCTGTTTTTT. The encoded protein is CAWRTSGNTGELFF.

This chain connects TRBV6-5 to TRBJ2-7, with 8 nucleotides matching TRBD2. CDR3 length equals 15 residues. CDR1 and CDR2 (germline): MNHEY, SVGAGI. V gave up 3 bases and J gave up 3 bases; unmatched junction bases: 7. CDR3: CASSYRTSGYYEQYF. As DNA, the CDR3 is TGTGCCAGCAGTTATCGTACTAGCGGCTACTACGAGCAGTACTTC.

The V and J genes are TRBV30 and TRBJ1-4; weak D call: TRBD1 (6 bases). CDR1 and CDR2 from the germline V gene are GTSNPN and SVGIG (reference sequence). V lost 3 bases, J lost 11 bases, and 16 bases lay in between. CDR3 length: 13 residues. CDR3 protein: CAWSSGGHGKLFF. In DNA form, the CDR3 reads TGTGCCTGGAGCTCGGGGGGGCACGGGAAACTGTTTTTT.

CDR3 region: CASSYSGTHYTQYF. The DNA of the CDR3 is TGTGCCAGCAGCTACAGCGGGACACATTATACGCAGTATTTT. The chain employs TRBV28 and TRBJ2-3, with TRBD2 as a possible D gene (7 bases). The CDR3 sequence is 14 residues long. Trimming took off 6 bases at V and 7 bases at J, with 17 bases between the two ends. Germline values: CDR1 MDHEN, CDR2 SYDVKM.

The chain combines TRBV5-8 with TRBJ1-1; D is ambiguous. With 1 base removed from V and 2 bases from J, the gap between germline ends came to 6 bases. In germline, CDR1 is SGHTS, CDR2 YDEGEE. This CDR3 spans 13 amino acids. The DNA for the CDR3 is TGTGCCAGCAGCTTGAGGGAAAACACTGAAGCTTTCTTT. As protein: CASSLRENTEAFF.